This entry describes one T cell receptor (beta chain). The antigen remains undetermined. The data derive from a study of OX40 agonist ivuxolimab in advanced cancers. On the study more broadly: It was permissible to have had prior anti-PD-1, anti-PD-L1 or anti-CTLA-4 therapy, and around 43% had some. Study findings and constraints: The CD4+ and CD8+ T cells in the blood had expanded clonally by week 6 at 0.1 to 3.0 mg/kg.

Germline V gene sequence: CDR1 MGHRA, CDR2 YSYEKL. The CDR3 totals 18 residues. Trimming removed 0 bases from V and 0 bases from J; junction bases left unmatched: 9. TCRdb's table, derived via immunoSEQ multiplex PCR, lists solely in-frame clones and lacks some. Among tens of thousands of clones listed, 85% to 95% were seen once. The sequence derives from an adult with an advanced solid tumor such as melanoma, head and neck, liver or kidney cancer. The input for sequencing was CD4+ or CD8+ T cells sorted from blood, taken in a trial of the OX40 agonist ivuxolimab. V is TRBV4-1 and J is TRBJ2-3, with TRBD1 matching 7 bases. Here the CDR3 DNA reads TGCGCCAGCAGCCAAGACACCCTCGGACAGGAGAGCACAGATACGCAGTATTTT. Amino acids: CASSQDTLGQESTDTQYF.